The source of this T cell receptor beta chain is a study of blood T cell repertoires in COVID-19. The CDR3 length is 18 residues. Germline CDR1 reads MNHEY; CDR2 reads SVGEGT. The V segment lost 0 bases and the J segment 3 bases; nucleotides outside the gene matches: 12. Generated by immunoSEQ multiplex PCR, the TCRdb table keeps only in-frame clones and is missing some. The sample includes fewer than 300,000 clones, approximately 90% of them seen just once. The TCR comes from a man younger than 35 who had recovered from COVID-19. V usage is TRBV6-2 or TRBV6-3 and J usage is TRBJ1-2, with 8 bases aligning to TRBD1. The sample taken for sequencing was PBMCs or T cells enriched from blood (not recorded which). The chain's CDR3 is CASSYSTGTGNLYYGYTF. The DNA of the CDR3 is TGTGCCAGCAGTTACTCAACCGGGACAGGAAACCTGTACTATGGCTACACCTTC.